In its sample, the clone carrying this TCR beta chain was seen many times. What it binds is not known. Looked up from germline, CDR1 is MNHEY and CDR2 is SVGAGI. V lost 2 bases and J lost 6, with 5 bases in between. This CDR3 is 12 amino acids long. The entry originates in a study of CD8 T cells in ankylosing spondylitis. TCRdb called the 5' RACE reads again in MiXCR, with one record for every CDR3 protein. The table has fewer than 200,000 distinct CDR3 sequences, 9.5% to 10% seen once. Study-wide findings and caveats: Existing reports had already noted some motif variants in reactive arthritis synovial fluid and blood. Ankylosing spondylitis blood appeared to carry a characteristic TCR beta motif of 7 or 8 highly homologous variants.

The TCR was taken from a female donor with ankylosing spondylitis or in good health (not recorded which). V is TRBV6-5 and J is TRBJ2-1, with D uncertain. The sequencing input was blood, either unsorted or a sorted T cell fraction (not recorded which). CDR3: CASSYLGNEQFF. CDR3 nucleotide sequence: TGTGCCAGCAGTTACCTGGGCAATGAGCAGTTCTTC.